The text below deals with one T cell receptor beta chain. The ends were cut back, 3 bases at V and 0 bases at J, with 12 bases in the middle. The CDR3 totals 16 residues. CDR1 MGHRA and CDR2 YSYEKL come from the germline V gene. One to two pinch biopsies were taken from the rectum during colonoscopy. Some clones are missing from TCRdb's copy, which holds only in-frame ones; the method was immunoSEQ multiplex PCR. Of around 40,000 clones in the sample, 65% to 85% were seen once. This entry is derived from a study of pediatric ulcerative colitis. The sequenced sample consisted of gut tissue. The receptor was isolated from a boy younger than 18 with severe ulcerative colitis. V gene TRBV4-1 combines with J gene TRBJ1-3; D uncertain. CDR3 sequence: CASSHLYPGSGNTIYF. CDR3 coding DNA: TGCGCCAGCAGCCATCTCTACCCGGGCTCTGGAAACACCATATATTTT.